The rows below give T cell receptor beta chains drawn from one sample of a study of monozygotic twins with inflammatory bowel disease. Following a re-call of the 5' RACE reads, TCRdb has one entry per CDR3 protein and lacks DNA. The table for this sample gives around 97,000 distinct CDR3 sequences. Sequencing input: blood. These receptor sequences come from a human donor with ulcerative colitis or Crohn's disease, or a healthy co-twin of an affected twin (not recorded which). The CDR3 runs from the conserved cysteine through the conserved F or W.

v_gene: TRBV5-1
j_gene: TRBJ2-4
CDR3aa: CASSLSLAGELAKNIQYF

v_gene: TRBV5-1
j_gene: TRBJ2-1
CDR3aa: CASTTNLRYNEQFF

v_gene: TRBV7-9
j_gene: TRBJ2-2
CDR3aa: CASRPGQGGLGELFF

v_gene: TRBV21-1
j_gene: TRBJ2-5
CDR3aa: CASSKRLRGETQYF

v_gene: TRBV10-3
j_gene: TRBJ2-2
CDR3aa: CAISTDRGLLFF

v_gene: TRBV7-2
j_gene: TRBJ2-1
CDR3aa: CASSFKGNEQFF

v_gene: TRBV7-2
j_gene: TRBJ1-4
CDR3aa: CASSPRLLGTNEKLFF

v_gene: TRBV4-1
j_gene: TRBJ2-7
CDR3aa: CASSHLMTSGVYEQYF

v_gene: TRBV4-3
j_gene: TRBJ2-7
CDR3aa: CASSLSSGNSYEQYF

v_gene: TRBV12-3/TRBV12-4
j_gene: TRBJ2-1
CDR3aa: CASSHLSEQFF

v_gene: TRBV9
j_gene: TRBJ2-3
CDR3aa: CASSATGSGSTDTQYF

v_gene: TRBV12-3/TRBV12-4
j_gene: TRBJ2-5
CDR3aa: CASSWTAIKETQYF

v_gene: TRBV6-5
j_gene: TRBJ1-1
CDR3aa: CASSYSTGWGWAEAFF

v_gene: TRBV20-1
j_gene: TRBJ2-3
CDR3aa: CSARAPRSTDTQYF

v_gene: TRBV5-5
j_gene: TRBJ1-1
CDR3aa: CASRKVRGQSTEAFF

v_gene: TRBV11-2
j_gene: TRBJ2-1
CDR3aa: CASSLSSGAWYEQFF

v_gene: TRBV4-3
j_gene: TRBJ2-6
CDR3aa: CASSQAGTSSGANVLTF

v_gene: TRBV20-1
j_gene: TRBJ2-1
CDR3aa: CSARDQGGSYSEQFF

v_gene: TRBV12-3/TRBV12-4
j_gene: TRBJ2-7
CDR3aa: CASSYTTDREEYF

v_gene: TRBV5-1
j_gene: TRBJ2-2
CDR3aa: CASSLGSGSNTGELFF

v_gene: TRBV4-3
j_gene: TRBJ2-2
CDR3aa: CASSHRFEGENTGELFF

v_gene: TRBV6-2/TRBV6-3
j_gene: TRBJ2-2
CDR3aa: CASRPGGLGELFF

v_gene: TRBV19
j_gene: TRBJ2-3
CDR3aa: CATAWGTDTQYF

v_gene: TRBV3-1
j_gene: TRBJ1-2
CDR3aa: CASSQDYTASFGYTF

v_gene: TRBV5-1
j_gene: TRBJ2-1
CDR3aa: CASSTQTSQGNEQFF

v_gene: TRBV9
j_gene: TRBJ2-1
CDR3aa: CASSTMGPSYNEQFF

v_gene: TRBV6-5
j_gene: TRBJ2-6
CDR3aa: CASSFVAGVNVLTF

v_gene: TRBV7-2
j_gene: TRBJ2-1
CDR3aa: CASSLRTSGRYNEQFF

v_gene: TRBV12-3/TRBV12-4
j_gene: TRBJ1-4
CDR3aa: CASRSTGRVNEKLFF

v_gene: TRBV7-9
j_gene: TRBJ1-4
CDR3aa: CASSAKMGGTSEKLFF

v_gene: TRBV6-6
j_gene: TRBJ1-6
CDR3aa: CASSGMADSPLHF

v_gene: TRBV4-2
j_gene: TRBJ1-1
CDR3aa: CASSQGDRWDTEAFF

v_gene: TRBV20-1
j_gene: TRBJ2-3
CDR3aa: CSAPKRAATDTQYF

v_gene: TRBV5-1
j_gene: TRBJ2-5
CDR3aa: CASSAEETQYF

v_gene: TRBV5-1
j_gene: TRBJ2-6
CDR3aa: CASSRSASGANVLTF

v_gene: TRBV6-5
j_gene: TRBJ1-5
CDR3aa: CASSYSRDLNQPQHF

v_gene: TRBV12-3/TRBV12-4
j_gene: TRBJ1-3
CDR3aa: CASSYVGAGNTIYF

v_gene: TRBV7-2
j_gene: TRBJ2-5
CDR3aa: CASSLVLETQYF

v_gene: TRBV18
j_gene: TRBJ1-1
CDR3aa: CASSLRTAQNTEAFF

v_gene: TRBV6-2/TRBV6-3
j_gene: TRBJ1-1
CDR3aa: CASCSRTGGGTTEAFF

v_gene: TRBV15
j_gene: TRBJ2-1
CDR3aa: CATRRSVEQFF

v_gene: TRBV4-2
j_gene: TRBJ2-4
CDR3aa: CASSQSGIMGNIQYF

v_gene: TRBV7-8
j_gene: TRBJ2-6
CDR3aa: CASSYRESGANVLTF

v_gene: TRBV9
j_gene: TRBJ1-6
CDR3aa: CASSVGAVSSYNSPLHF

v_gene: TRBV20-1
j_gene: TRBJ1-1
CDR3aa: CSATPTPNTEAFF